This T cell receptor (beta chain) comes out of a study of blood T cell repertoires in COVID-19 (dated by TCRdb to the early 2020s). Regarding the study in general: Samples covering the acute and convalescent phases of COVID-19 were provided by collaborators in the United States, Italy and Spain. Where HLA class I and class II types were available, the types were taken from metadata supplied by the sample provider, not from assay-based typing. A de-identified subject ID, COVID-19 status, age in years and sex were almost always included in the sample metadata. The prospective study material was composed of cDNA or gDNA derived from T cells, B-cell-depleted T cells, or PBMCs. The samples were drawn from two sources: the first 160 participants of the ongoing ImmuneRACE study, and 950 to 1,500 subjects contributed by 6 global collaborators. Subjects who had been exposed to COVID-19, were actively infected with it, or had recovered from it provided the deeply sampled blood TCRbeta repertoires that made up the dataset. The repertoires were made available in a free public database intended to serve as a resource for research on the immune response to SARS-CoV-2.

The CDR3 sequence holds 16 residues, the cysteine and phenylalanine included. The retained sequence is limited to the CDR3, 48 bases, with the frame set at the first base. The V and J ends are trimmed by 2 bases and 0 bases, leaving 10 bases between them. Sequences MNHNS (CDR1) and SASEGT (CDR2) are obtained from the germline V gene. This clone was counted only a few times. It lacks a known antigen. It has no much larger one-base neighbor in the sample; base qualities were not kept. Study-wide conclusions, independent of this receptor: The quantity of clinical and demographic metadata differed by source and by participant and was supplied without curation.

Each collaborating institution followed its own protocols to collect whole blood in K2EDTA tubes. For TCRbeta analysis, collaborator samples were shipped as frozen whole blood, as isolated PBMCs, or as DNA extracted from either sample type. The immunoSEQ Assay, a bias-controlled multiplex PCR, was used to amplify TCRbeta CDR3 regions from genomic DNA. Concerning the study's data processing: Nucleated cell counts per sample were estimated from amplification of reference gene primers within the assay. Sequence reads were collapsed and filtered to measure the absolute abundance of every unique TCRbeta CDR3 rearrangement. For each sample, productive Simpson clonality was calculated as the square root of Simpson's diversity index across productive rearrangements. In its TCRdb copy, this immuneACCESS table keeps in-frame sequences only and misses some clones. Where compared with another copy, unresolved V genes explain less than half of these, and the others have no known cause. The V and J calls and clone size are taken from that table; D and trimming were inferred from the DNA. The sample records tens of thousands of clones, roughly four fifths of which are singletons. Of the sample, 8.8% is held by the ten largest clones.

Sequencing used peripheral blood. The TCR was taken from a man aged 60 to 69 with acute or convalescent COVID-19. The rearranged chain carries TRBV6-1 and TRBJ1-4; the D gene is perhaps TRBD1, from 5 matching bases. The CDR3 amino acid sequence is: CASSEIDSSTNEKLFF. The nucleotides are TGTGCCAGCAGTGAAATCGACAGCTCAACTAATGAAAAACTGTTTTTT.